This T cell receptor beta chain was captured by sequencing in a study of shared clonotypes between healthy human individuals. Tens of thousands of T cell genomes (around 200 ng DNA) went into each sorted-subset replicate. Generated by immunoSEQ multiplex PCR, the TCRdb table keeps only in-frame clones and is missing some. This table holds about 2,200,000 clones, just over 90% found once. CDR3 length equals 14 residues. Germline V CDR1 and CDR2: SGHRS, YFSETQ. V lost 4 bases and J 6 bases, leaving 16 bases between the germline ends. Naive CD8 cells, CD45RO-negative and positively selected for CCR7, excluded terminally differentiated effector memory CD45RA+ cells.

The sequenced material came from naive CD8+ T cells from PBMCs. This TCR derives from a man aged 18 to 30 in good health. Some clones in this sample may be carry-over from other donors' samples. The V call is TRBV5-1, the J call TRBJ1-2; unclear D gene. This CDR3 reads CASSVDGPWDGYTF. CDR3 bases: TGCGCCAGCAGCGTGGACGGGCCGTGGGATGGCTACACCTTC.